A selection of T cell receptor beta chains follows, all from one sample in a study of blood T cell repertoires in COVID-19. Assay: immunoSEQ multiplex PCR; the TCRdb copy retains only in-frame clones and omits some. Among about 220,000 clones listed, about 90% were seen once. The sequenced sample was peripheral blood. The receptor source for this set is a man aged 35-49 years with active or convalescent COVID-19. Each CDR3 is given with its conserved first and last residue. Fields, in order: J gene, D gene, clone size, V gene, CDR3 protein, CDR3 DNA. A D gene is named only where the DNA matches it firmly. Clone size is stated in some rows and not others, as once, few, many or a class when expanded.

j_call: TRBJ2-7; d_call: NA; clone_size: NA; v_call: TRBV7-2; cdr3_aa: CASSLDGSGFSYEQYF; cdr3_nt: TGTGCCAGCAGCTTAGATGGGTCGGGATTTTCCTACGAGCAGTACTTC
j_call: TRBJ2-5; d_call: TRBD2; clone_size: once; v_call: TRBV3-1/TRBV3-2; cdr3_aa: CASSQEDWLAGGPETQYF; cdr3_nt: TGTGCCAGCAGCCAAGAAGATTGGCTAGCGGGAGGACCAGAGACCCAGTACTTC
j_call: TRBJ1-1; d_call: TRBD1; clone_size: few; v_call: TRBV6-5; cdr3_aa: CASTIDRGGTEAFF; cdr3_nt: TGTGCCAGCACCATCGACAGGGGTGGGACTGAAGCTTTCTTT
j_call: TRBJ1-1; d_call: TRBD1; clone_size: once; v_call: TRBV5-1; cdr3_aa: CASSFRDRVSNTEAFF; cdr3_nt: TGCGCCAGCAGCTTCCGGGACAGAGTTTCGAACACTGAAGCTTTCTTT
j_call: TRBJ2-7; d_call: NA; clone_size: once; v_call: TRBV2; cdr3_aa: CASSEPPGEQYF; cdr3_nt: TGTGCCAGCAGTGAACCCCCCGGCGAGCAGTACTTC
j_call: TRBJ2-7; d_call: TRBD2; clone_size: NA; v_call: TRBV12-5; cdr3_aa: CASGLREGPYEQYF; cdr3_nt: TGTGCTAGTGGTTTACGGGAGGGCCCCTACGAGCAGTACTTC
j_call: TRBJ2-2; d_call: TRBD1; clone_size: NA; v_call: TRBV5-1; cdr3_aa: CASSLLQGANTGELFF; cdr3_nt: TGCGCCAGCAGCCTCCTACAGGGGGCGAACACCGGGGAGCTGTTTTTT
j_call: TRBJ1-4; d_call: TRBD1; clone_size: NA; v_call: TRBV11-2; cdr3_aa: CASSHAGGQVEKLFF; cdr3_nt: TGTGCCAGCAGCCACGCTGGGGGACAGGTGGAAAAACTGTTTTTT
j_call: TRBJ2-2; d_call: TRBD2; clone_size: once; v_call: TRBV30; cdr3_aa: CARGLAGGTGELFF; cdr3_nt: TGTGCCCGGGGACTAGCGGGAGGGACCGGGGAGCTGTTTTTT
j_call: TRBJ1-2; d_call: TRBD1; clone_size: once; v_call: TRBV19; cdr3_aa: CASTIGQGAYGYTF; cdr3_nt: TGTGCCAGTACCATAGGACAGGGGGCCTATGGCTACACCTTC
j_call: TRBJ1-5; d_call: TRBD1; clone_size: once; v_call: TRBV15; cdr3_aa: CATNTGTVFSQPQHF; cdr3_nt: TGTGCCACCAACACTGGGACAGTTTTTAGTCAGCCCCAGCATTTT
j_call: TRBJ1-5; d_call: NA; clone_size: few; v_call: TRBV7-2; cdr3_aa: CASSVRGNQPQHF; cdr3_nt: TGTGCCAGCAGCGTACGAGGAAATCAGCCCCAGCATTTT
j_call: TRBJ2-3; d_call: TRBD2; clone_size: NA; v_call: TRBV27; cdr3_aa: CASSTSAGLADTQYF; cdr3_nt: TGTGCCAGCAGTACCTCAGCGGGACTAGCGGATACGCAGTATTTT
j_call: TRBJ2-2; d_call: NA; clone_size: NA; v_call: TRBV27; cdr3_aa: CASSFLGSVGELFF; cdr3_nt: TGTGCCAGCAGTTTTTTGGGGAGTGTGGGGGAGCTGTTTTTT
j_call: TRBJ1-1; d_call: TRBD1; clone_size: few; v_call: TRBV28; cdr3_aa: CASSDRVWNTEAFF; cdr3_nt: TGTGCCAGCAGTGACAGGGTTTGGAACACTGAAGCTTTCTTT
j_call: TRBJ2-7; d_call: TRBD1; clone_size: NA; v_call: TRBV3-1/TRBV3-2; cdr3_aa: CASSMGQDAYEQYF; cdr3_nt: TGTGCCAGCAGCATGGGACAGGATGCCTACGAGCAGTACTTC
j_call: TRBJ1-2; d_call: TRBD1; clone_size: NA; v_call: TRBV6-1; cdr3_aa: CASSVAVTGDYGYTF; cdr3_nt: TGTGCCAGCAGTGTAGCCGTTACAGGGGATTACGGCTACACCTTC
j_call: TRBJ1-1; d_call: NA; clone_size: NA; v_call: TRBV28; cdr3_aa: CASSLRQARGMNFEAFF; cdr3_nt: TGTGCCAGCAGCCTTCGACAGGCCCGGGGAATGAACTTTGAAGCTTTCTTT
j_call: TRBJ2-3; d_call: NA; clone_size: NA; v_call: TRBV15; cdr3_aa: CATRARRYPADTQYF; cdr3_nt: TGTGCCACCAGGGCTAGGCGCTATCCAGCGGATACGCAGTATTTT
j_call: TRBJ1-6; d_call: NA; clone_size: NA; v_call: TRBV5-5; cdr3_aa: CASSLEGWGGTYNSPLHF; cdr3_nt: TGTGCCAGCAGCTTGGAAGGATGGGGAGGCACCTATAATTCACCCCTCCACTTT
j_call: TRBJ2-7; d_call: TRBD1; clone_size: NA; v_call: TRBV3-1/TRBV3-2; cdr3_aa: CASSLTGNSYEQYF; cdr3_nt: TGTGCCAGCAGCCTGACAGGGAACTCCTACGAGCAGTACTTC
j_call: TRBJ2-3; d_call: TRBD2; clone_size: NA; v_call: TRBV28; cdr3_aa: CASSPSGGTDTQYF; cdr3_nt: TGTGCCAGCAGTCCAAGCGGGGGCACAGATACGCAGTATTTT
j_call: TRBJ1-3; d_call: NA; clone_size: NA; v_call: TRBV7-2; cdr3_aa: CASSLVGGLLSSGNTIYF; cdr3_nt: TGTGCCAGCAGCTTAGTAGGAGGACTTTTGAGCTCTGGAAACACCATATATTTT
j_call: TRBJ2-2; d_call: TRBD1; clone_size: NA; v_call: TRBV30; cdr3_aa: CALDRANTGELFF; cdr3_nt: TGTGCCCTAGACAGGGCGAACACCGGGGAGCTGTTTTTT
j_call: TRBJ2-5; d_call: NA; clone_size: NA; v_call: TRBV5-4; cdr3_aa: CASSKGRGETQYF; cdr3_nt: TGTGCCAGCAGTAAAGGACGGGGAGAGACCCAGTACTTC
j_call: TRBJ2-7; d_call: NA; clone_size: NA; v_call: TRBV7-9; cdr3_aa: CASSLEGGVYEQYF; cdr3_nt: TGTGCCAGCAGCTTAGAGGGAGGAGTCTACGAGCAGTACTTC
j_call: TRBJ2-1; d_call: TRBD2; clone_size: once; v_call: TRBV30; cdr3_aa: CAWSGGLALAGVNEQFF; cdr3_nt: TGTGCCTGGAGTGGGGGGTTAGCGCTAGCGGGAGTCAATGAGCAGTTCTTC
j_call: TRBJ1-2; d_call: TRBD1; clone_size: NA; v_call: TRBV28; cdr3_aa: CASSLIATGQNYGYTF; cdr3_nt: TGTGCCAGCAGTTTGATCGCTACGGGACAGAACTATGGCTACACCTTC
j_call: TRBJ2-7; d_call: TRBD1; clone_size: NA; v_call: TRBV27; cdr3_aa: CASSSGQGIPSYEQYF; cdr3_nt: TGTGCCAGCAGTTCGGGACAGGGAATCCCCTCCTACGAGCAGTACTTC
j_call: TRBJ2-1; d_call: TRBD2; clone_size: NA; v_call: TRBV2; cdr3_aa: CASSPGLAGGWLF; cdr3_nt: TGTGCCAGTTCCCCGGGACTAGCGGGAGGTTGGCTCTTC
j_call: TRBJ2-7; d_call: NA; clone_size: NA; v_call: TRBV6-2/TRBV6-3; cdr3_aa: CASSSRTPSSYEQYF; cdr3_nt: TGTGCCAGCAGTTCGCGGACTCCAAGCTCCTACGAGCAGTACTTC
j_call: TRBJ1-6; d_call: NA; clone_size: NA; v_call: TRBV27; cdr3_aa: CASRNWTLNPNSPLHF; cdr3_nt: TGTGCCAGCAGGAACTGGACTCTCAACCCCAATTCACCCCTCCACTTT
j_call: TRBJ2-2; d_call: NA; clone_size: once; v_call: TRBV6-1; cdr3_aa: CASSEAQGTGELFF; cdr3_nt: TGTGCCAGCAGTGAAGCACAGGGAACCGGGGAGCTGTTTTTT
j_call: TRBJ1-4; d_call: NA; clone_size: NA; v_call: TRBV4-2; cdr3_aa: CASSQGATTNEKLFF; cdr3_nt: TGTGCCAGCAGCCAAGGGGCAACAACTAATGAAAAACTGTTTTTT
j_call: TRBJ1-3; d_call: TRBD1; clone_size: NA; v_call: TRBV28; cdr3_aa: CASSGPGQGKGNTIYF; cdr3_nt: TGTGCCAGCAGTGGCCCGGGACAGGGGAAAGGAAACACCATATATTTT
j_call: TRBJ2-1; d_call: TRBD2; clone_size: NA; v_call: TRBV7-3; cdr3_aa: CASSPRLAGGYNEQFF; cdr3_nt: TGTGCCAGCAGCCCTCGACTAGCGGGGGGGTACAATGAGCAGTTCTTC
j_call: TRBJ2-3; d_call: TRBD1; clone_size: NA; v_call: TRBV19; cdr3_aa: CASSLTGGSDTQYF; cdr3_nt: TGTGCCAGTAGTCTAACAGGGGGCTCAGATACGCAGTATTTT
j_call: TRBJ2-7; d_call: TRBD2; clone_size: NA; v_call: TRBV30; cdr3_aa: CAWTPGLAAYEQYF; cdr3_nt: TGTGCCTGGACCCCGGGACTAGCGGCTTACGAGCAGTACTTC
j_call: TRBJ1-1; d_call: NA; clone_size: NA; v_call: TRBV7-3; cdr3_aa: CASSLMAAGTEAFF; cdr3_nt: TGTGCCAGCAGCTTAATGGCCGCGGGCACTGAAGCTTTCTTT
j_call: TRBJ1-2; d_call: TRBD1; clone_size: NA; v_call: TRBV28; cdr3_aa: CASSYRGVVGYTF; cdr3_nt: TGTGCCAGCAGTTACAGGGGGGTCGTTGGCTACACCTTC
j_call: TRBJ1-5; d_call: NA; clone_size: NA; v_call: TRBV7-3; cdr3_aa: CASSVSGNQPQHF; cdr3_nt: TGTGCCAGCAGCGTGTCAGGGAATCAGCCCCAGCATTTT
j_call: TRBJ1-2; d_call: TRBD1; clone_size: NA; v_call: TRBV24-1; cdr3_aa: CATSPGQSYGYTF; cdr3_nt: TGTGCCACCAGTCCGGGACAGTCATATGGCTACACCTTC
j_call: TRBJ2-7; d_call: TRBD2; clone_size: NA; v_call: TRBV6-1; cdr3_aa: CASSGRGGWTAEQYF; cdr3_nt: TGTGCCAGCAGTGGCCGGGGGGGGTGGACCGCGGAGCAGTACTTC
j_call: TRBJ1-5; d_call: NA; clone_size: NA; v_call: TRBV5-1; cdr3_aa: CASSLEAGFGNQPQHF; cdr3_nt: TGCGCCAGCAGCTTGGAGGCGGGTTTTGGCAATCAGCCCCAGCATTTT
j_call: TRBJ1-5; d_call: NA; clone_size: NA; v_call: TRBV2; cdr3_aa: CASSGGGNQPQHF; cdr3_nt: TGTGCCAGCAGTGGCGGCGGAAATCAGCCCCAGCATTTT
j_call: TRBJ1-2; d_call: TRBD1; clone_size: NA; v_call: TRBV6-6; cdr3_aa: CASQGAYGYTF; cdr3_nt: TGTGCCAGCCAGGGGGCATATGGCTACACCTTC
j_call: TRBJ2-1; d_call: TRBD1; clone_size: few; v_call: TRBV28; cdr3_aa: CASRDRGFSSYNEQFF; cdr3_nt: TGTGCCAGCAGAGACAGGGGTTTCAGCTCCTACAATGAGCAGTTCTTC
j_call: TRBJ2-1; d_call: TRBD2; clone_size: NA; v_call: TRBV27; cdr3_aa: CASSLSFSGSLYNEQFF; cdr3_nt: TGTGCCAGCAGTTTATCCTTCAGCGGGAGCTTGTACAATGAGCAGTTCTTC
j_call: TRBJ2-7; d_call: NA; clone_size: NA; v_call: TRBV5-6; cdr3_aa: CASSLALGEQYF; cdr3_nt: TGTGCCAGCAGCCTTGCCCTCGGCGAGCAGTACTTC
j_call: TRBJ2-7; d_call: TRBD1; clone_size: NA; v_call: TRBV18; cdr3_aa: CASSPRAGGDEQYF; cdr3_nt: TGTGCCAGCTCACCTCGGGCAGGGGGCGACGAGCAGTACTTC
j_call: TRBJ1-6; d_call: NA; clone_size: NA; v_call: TRBV9; cdr3_aa: CASSVLSGVGSPLHF; cdr3_nt: TGTGCCAGCAGCGTATTATCAGGCGTCGGATCACCCCTCCACTTT
j_call: TRBJ1-3; d_call: NA; clone_size: NA; v_call: TRBV9; cdr3_aa: CASSVVSQGDGNTIYF; cdr3_nt: TGTGCCAGCAGCGTAGTAAGCCAGGGTGACGGAAACACCATATATTTT
j_call: TRBJ2-1; d_call: TRBD2; clone_size: NA; v_call: TRBV5-1; cdr3_aa: CASSPRGGFPNEQFF; cdr3_nt: TGCGCCAGCAGCCCCCGGGGGGGGTTCCCCAATGAGCAGTTCTTC
j_call: TRBJ1-2; d_call: NA; clone_size: NA; v_call: TRBV19; cdr3_aa: CASIGVGGGYTF; cdr3_nt: TGTGCCAGTATCGGAGTCGGGGGTGGCTACACCTTC
j_call: TRBJ2-5; d_call: NA; clone_size: once; v_call: TRBV7-3; cdr3_aa: CASSRVSQETQYF; cdr3_nt: TGTGCCAGCAGCCGGGTCTCCCAAGAGACCCAGTACTTC
j_call: TRBJ2-2; d_call: NA; clone_size: once; v_call: TRBV7-9; cdr3_aa: CASSWATGKLNTGELFF; cdr3_nt: TGTGCCAGCAGCTGGGCCACGGGGAAACTGAACACCGGGGAGCTGTTTTTT
j_call: TRBJ2-7; d_call: TRBD2; clone_size: NA; v_call: TRBV3-1/TRBV3-2; cdr3_aa: CASSPGSGGRQYF; cdr3_nt: TGTGCCAGCAGCCCGGGGTCGGGAGGAAGGCAGTACTTC
j_call: TRBJ2-2; d_call: TRBD1; clone_size: NA; v_call: TRBV5-1; cdr3_aa: CASSPQGADTGELFF; cdr3_nt: TGCGCCAGCAGCCCACAGGGGGCGGACACCGGGGAGCTGTTTTTT
j_call: TRBJ1-5; d_call: NA; clone_size: NA; v_call: TRBV7-6; cdr3_aa: CASSLDPGPGGNQPQHF; cdr3_nt: TGTGCCAGCAGCTTAGATCCCGGACCGGGGGGCAATCAGCCCCAGCATTTT
j_call: TRBJ2-1; d_call: NA; clone_size: NA; v_call: TRBV28; cdr3_aa: CALSGPYNEQFF; cdr3_nt: TGTGCCCTCAGCGGGCCCTACAATGAGCAGTTCTTC